This TCR beta chain was captured by sequencing in a study of response to subunit inactivated influenza vaccine. This clonotype was detected a few times. TCRdb re-analysed the RT-PCR reads in MiXCR, keeping a single row per CDR3 protein. In the table there are approximately 310,000 distinct CDR3 sequences, just over 20% of which are singletons. V dropped 8 bases and J dropped 2 bases, with 18 bases sitting between them. The germline CDR1 and CDR2 sequences are KGHSH and LQKENI. The CDR3 totals 15 residues. This material consisted of PBMCs from blood, taken about 20 months after vaccination. This chain joins TRBV18 and TRBJ1-1; maybe TRBD1 (6 bases). The sequence was collected from a man in his fifties or sixties who received an inactivated influenza vaccine. The CDR3 DNA follows: TGTGCCAGCCCTGGGCAGGGGCCGGGAAACACTGAAGCTTTCTTT. Translation: CASPGQGPGNTEAFF. Together with reference TRBV18 and TRBJ1-1, the CDR3 gives the full variable domain: NAGVMQNPRHLVRRRGQEARLRCSPMKGHSHVYWYRQLPEEGLKFMVYLQKENIIDESGMPKERFSAEFPKEGPSILRIQQVVRGDSAAYFCASPGQGPGNTEAFFGQGTRLTVV.